This entry lists 8 T cell receptor beta chains sequenced from one sample in a study of CD8 T cells in Susac syndrome. Reverse transcription of 0.5 to 1 ug RNA used random hexamers. TCRdb re-derived calls from the immunoSEQ multiplex PCR reads in MiXCR, one entry per CDR3 protein. The sample consists of approximately 110,000 distinct CDR3 sequences, about 94% of them appearing once. The sequenced sample was CD4+ T cells from PBMCs. The receptors here all came from a human donor in good health.

The V call is TRBV19, the J call TRBJ2-1, with a weak D call TRBD1 (5 bases). This CDR3 is built from 19 residues. Germline CDR1 reads LNHDA; CDR2 reads SQIVND (reference sequence). V lost 4 bases to trimming and J lost 1 base, with 23 bases between them. CDR3 residues: CASSRVSRGGLRSYNEQFF. CDR3 DNA: TGTGCCAGTAGTAGAGTTTCTAGGGGTGGTCTTCGTTCCTACAATGAGCAGTTCTTC.

The DNA for the CDR3 is TGTGCCAGCAGCCAAGACAGCGGCAATCAGCCCCAGCATTTT. Its protein product is CASSQDSGNQPQHF. This rearrangement joins TRBV3-1 to TRBJ1-5; D unclear. CDR3 length equals 14 residues. The V gene lost 0 bases and the J gene lost 2 bases, with 5 bases spanning the gap. CDR1 LGHDT and CDR2 YNNKEL come from the germline V gene (reference sequence).

V usage is TRBV30 and J usage is TRBJ2-1; D is perhaps TRBD2 (6 bases). Trimming pared 2 bases from V and 8 bases from J, leaving 16 bases between. This CDR3 comprises 14 residues. Germline CDR1 and CDR2: GTSNPN and SVGIG (reference sequence). CDR3 in amino acids: CAWSSNTRGYEQFF. CDR3 DNA: TGTGCCTGGAGTTCGAATACCCGGGGGTATGAGCAGTTCTTC.

Concerning this clonotype: Mismatch with germline at one junction end may stem from a read error. This chain connects TRBV2 to TRBJ2-7; 11 bases match TRBD1. Per germline, CDR1 SNHLY and CDR2 FYNNEI. The CDR3 covers 14 residues. The CDR3 coding sequence is TGTGCCAGCAGGGAAGGGACAGGGGGAAACGAGCAGTACTTC. It is translated as CASREGTGGNEQYF.

In this sample, this clonotype turned up once. The rearrangement joins TRBV2 to TRBJ1-2; D ambiguous. This CDR3 is built from 13 residues. CDR1 is SNHLY and CDR2 is FYNNEI in the germline V gene. Deletions cut 7 bases from V and 6 bases from J, with 15 bases between. This chain's CDR3 is CASTNPRADGYTF. The CDR3 bases are TGTGCCAGCACCAACCCCCGTGCGGATGGCTACACCTTC. Drawing the rest from reference TRBV2 and TRBJ1-2, the complete variable domain is EPEVTQTPSHQVTQMGQEVILRCVPISNHLYFYWYRQILGQKVEFLVSFYNNEISEKSEIFDDQFSVERPDGSNFTLKIRSTKLEDSAMYFCASTNPRADGYTFGSGTRLTVV.

The chain has TRBV7-2 and TRBJ2-3, with 14 bases identical to TRBD2. This CDR3 contains 16 residues. Germline lookup yields CDR1 SGHTA and CDR2 FQGNSA. With 5 bases clipped from V and 3 bases from J, the junction kept 4 bases outside the gene matches. The CDR3 is CASSQGLAGVTDTQYF. CDR3 bases: TGTGCCAGCAGCCAGGGACTAGCGGGAGTAACAGATACGCAGTATTTT.

V and J are TRBV12-3 or TRBV12-4 and TRBJ2-7; D remains ambiguous. V lost 6 bases and J lost 5, with 17 bases in between. The CDR3 is 14 amino acids. In nucleotides, the CDR3 is TGTGCCAGCAGATTCGGTCCCGGTTCCCACGAGCAGTACTTC. It specifies CASRFGPGSHEQYF.

The genes are TRBV12-3 or TRBV12-4 and TRBJ2-2; D remains unclear. Trimming took 4 bases from V and 5 from J, leaving 8 bases between them. This CDR3 comprises 13 residues. CDR3 sequence reads: CASSWSLTGELFF. CDR3 DNA sequence: TGTGCCAGCAGTTGGTCGTTGACCGGGGAGCTGTTTTTT.